Reported below is one TCR beta chain. Its target is unknown. The data derive from a study of cytomegalovirus exposure and HLA in healthy donors. General study findings and limits: In the roughly 120 validation repertoires, a later analysis found that first-cohort TCR clusters tended to co-occur.

Method: immunoSEQ multiplex PCR; TCRdb's copy keeps in-frame clones and lacks some. The repertoire has 150,000 to 200,000 clones, about nine tenths of them found once; the top ten carry around 4.4%. These donors were members of the roughly 110-subject validation cohort, a group separate from the approximately 620-subject first cohort. The sequencing sample was made of PBMCs. This receptor was taken from a man aged 18 to 30 in good health and CMV-seropositive.

CDR3 bases: TGCAGTGCTAGTCGCGTCCATGAGCAGTTCTTC. This translates into CSASRVHEQFF. The chain carries TRBV20-1 and TRBJ2-1; no firm D call. The CDR3 loop spans 11 amino acids. With 3 bases removed from V and 8 bases from J, the gap between germline ends came to 8 bases. Germline-derived CDR1 and CDR2 are DFQATT and SNEGSKA (reference sequence).